Listed below are T cell receptor beta chains from one sample, sequenced in a study of T cells in localized non-small cell lung cancer. The repertoire was sequenced with immunoSEQ multiplex PCR; TCRdb's copy has only in-frame clones and lacks some. The table records some 3,200 clones, 25% to 35% of them present only once. The sample consisted of lung tumor tissue, taken before any cancer treatment. All receptors come from a man aged 35 to 70 with stage III lung adenocarcinoma. Both conserved end residues are part of each CDR3. The D gene is left open where the match is weak. Size is stated for part of the rows, as once, few or many counts, or as a class when the clone is expanded.

CDR3 DNA: TGTGCCAGTAGAACCTGGGCTACTGAAGCTTTCTTT; CDR3 protein: CASRTWATEAFF; V gene: TRBV19; clone size: .; D gene: .; J gene: TRBJ1-1
CDR3 DNA: TGTGCCAGCAGCCAAATCCAAGTCGCTAGCGGGACCGGGGAGCTGTTTTTT; CDR3 protein: CASSQIQVASGTGELFF; V gene: TRBV11-3; clone size: .; D gene: TRBD2; J gene: TRBJ2-2
CDR3 DNA: TGTGCCAGCAGCGTAGTTGGACTAGCGGGAGAGGAGCAGTTCTTC; CDR3 protein: CASSVVGLAGEEQFF; V gene: TRBV9; clone size: .; D gene: TRBD2; J gene: TRBJ2-1
CDR3 DNA: TGTGCCAGCAGCTTGGGCGGGAGGGCCGTAGATACGCAGTATTTT; CDR3 protein: CASSLGGRAVDTQYF; V gene: TRBV11-3; clone size: .; D gene: TRBD2; J gene: TRBJ2-3
CDR3 DNA: TGCAGCGTTGTCAGGGGCAGGGGGGAGCAGTACTTC; CDR3 protein: CSVVRGRGEQYF; V gene: TRBV29-1; clone size: .; D gene: TRBD1; J gene: TRBJ2-7
CDR3 DNA: TGTGCCAGCAGTTCCATCCTCCGGGACGGCCATGAAAAACTGTTTTTT; CDR3 protein: CASSSILRDGHEKLFF; V gene: TRBV28; clone size: .; D gene: .; J gene: TRBJ1-4
CDR3 DNA: TGTGCCAGTAGTATAGATCTCTCAGGGGCAGGGCAGCCCCAGCATTTT; CDR3 protein: CASSIDLSGAGQPQHF; V gene: TRBV19; clone size: .; D gene: .; J gene: TRBJ1-5
CDR3 DNA: TGTGCCAGCAGCTTTGAGCGAGGGTCAGGAAACACCATATATTTT; CDR3 protein: CASSFERGSGNTIYF; V gene: TRBV7-8; clone size: .; D gene: .; J gene: TRBJ1-3
CDR3 DNA: TGTGCCAGTAGTCGAACGACCACCACAGGGGCAACGCCCCATGGCTACACCTTC; CDR3 protein: CASSRTTTTGATPHGYTF; V gene: TRBV19; clone size: .; D gene: TRBD1; J gene: TRBJ1-2
CDR3 DNA: TGTGCCAGCAGTTTGGGGACAGGGGGAATGAATTCACCCCTCCACTTT; CDR3 protein: CASSLGTGGMNSPLHF; V gene: TRBV6-8; clone size: .; D gene: TRBD1; J gene: TRBJ1-6
CDR3 DNA: TGTGCCAGCAGTCCCCCCCTGGGGGGAAACACCATATATTTT; CDR3 protein: CASSPPLGGNTIYF; V gene: TRBV28; clone size: .; D gene: .; J gene: TRBJ1-3
CDR3 DNA: TGTGCCAGCAGGGGGACTAGCGTCCACGAGCAGTACTTC; CDR3 protein: CASRGTSVHEQYF; V gene: TRBV6-8; clone size: few; D gene: TRBD2; J gene: TRBJ2-7
CDR3 DNA: TGTGCCAGCAGTGAAGAGGAGGGGTCCTACGAGCAGTACTTC; CDR3 protein: CASSEEEGSYEQYF; V gene: TRBV6-1; clone size: large; D gene: .; J gene: TRBJ2-7
CDR3 DNA: TGCAGCGCCGCACAGGAAATGGCCGGGGAGCTGTTTTTT; CDR3 protein: CSAAQEMAGELFF; V gene: TRBV29-1; clone size: once; D gene: .; J gene: TRBJ2-2
CDR3 DNA: TGTGCCAGCAGTTCGACCTACAATGAGCAGTTCTTC; CDR3 protein: CASSSTYNEQFF; V gene: TRBV28; clone size: .; D gene: .; J gene: TRBJ2-1
CDR3 DNA: TGTGCCAGCAGTTATCCCGGGGCGGGAGACTATGGCTACACCTTC; CDR3 protein: CASSYPGAGDYGYTF; V gene: TRBV6-8; clone size: .; D gene: .; J gene: TRBJ1-2
CDR3 DNA: TGTGCCAGCAGCCGAGGACAGGGGGGCCGGGATGAGCAGTTCTTC; CDR3 protein: CASSRGQGGRDEQFF; V gene: TRBV11-3; clone size: medium-sized; D gene: TRBD1; J gene: TRBJ2-1
CDR3 DNA: TGTGCCATCACGGTAGGCTCTGGAAACACCATATATTTT; CDR3 protein: CAITVGSGNTIYF; V gene: TRBV6-8; clone size: medium-sized; D gene: .; J gene: TRBJ1-3
CDR3 DNA: TGTGCCACCAGCAGGGGGGCGGGCACACGGGGCTACACCTTC; CDR3 protein: CATSRGAGTRGYTF; V gene: TRBV15; clone size: .; D gene: .; J gene: TRBJ1-2
CDR3 DNA: TGTGCCAGCTCACCGTTCGGACAAAAACTGTTTTTT; CDR3 protein: CASSPFGQKLFF; V gene: TRBV18; clone size: few; D gene: .; J gene: TRBJ1-4
CDR3 DNA: TGCGCCAGCAGCCGACAGGGGGTCTCCTATAATTCACCCCTCCACTTT; CDR3 protein: CASSRQGVSYNSPLHF; V gene: TRBV5-1; clone size: .; D gene: TRBD1; J gene: TRBJ1-6
CDR3 DNA: TGTGCCAGCACCGGACAGTGGCGGGAGACCCAGTACTTC; CDR3 protein: CASTGQWRETQYF; V gene: TRBV12-5; clone size: few; D gene: .; J gene: TRBJ2-5
CDR3 DNA: TGTGCCAGCGACAGGCGGAATTCACCCCTCCACTTT; CDR3 protein: CASDRRNSPLHF; V gene: TRBV28; clone size: .; D gene: .; J gene: TRBJ1-6
CDR3 DNA: TGTGCCAGTAGTACTCACAATCAGCCCCAGCATTTT; CDR3 protein: CASSTHNQPQHF; V gene: TRBV19; clone size: few; D gene: .; J gene: TRBJ1-5
CDR3 DNA: TGTGCCAGCAGGGTTTGGCGGGGGGGCTCCTACAATGAGCAGTTCTTC; CDR3 protein: CASRVWRGGSYNEQFF; V gene: TRBV6-8; clone size: .; D gene: TRBD2; J gene: TRBJ2-1
CDR3 DNA: TGTGCCAGCAGCCCCCGGACAGGGGGCGCAGAAAAACTGTTTTTT; CDR3 protein: CASSPRTGGAEKLFF; V gene: TRBV11-1; clone size: few; D gene: TRBD1; J gene: TRBJ1-4
CDR3 DNA: TGTGCCAGCAGCGCCGTGGGGGTCGGCACAGATACGCAGTATTTT; CDR3 protein: CASSAVGVGTDTQYF; V gene: TRBV9; clone size: .; D gene: .; J gene: TRBJ2-3
CDR3 DNA: TGCAGCGTTGTGACAGGGTCCTACGAGCAGTACTTC; CDR3 protein: CSVVTGSYEQYF; V gene: TRBV29-1; clone size: few; D gene: TRBD1; J gene: TRBJ2-7
CDR3 DNA: TGTGCCAGTACGCCTACAGGGGCGAGTCAGCCCCAGCATTTT; CDR3 protein: CASTPTGASQPQHF; V gene: TRBV19; clone size: .; D gene: TRBD1; J gene: TRBJ1-5
CDR3 DNA: TGCGCCAGCAGCGGTGGGACAGTTAATGAAAAACTGTTTTTT; CDR3 protein: CASSGGTVNEKLFF; V gene: TRBV5-1; clone size: .; D gene: TRBD1; J gene: TRBJ1-4
CDR3 DNA: TGTGCCAGCAGCCAAGCACGGCGGGGCGGCGGGGAGCTGTTTTTT; CDR3 protein: CASSQARRGGGELFF; V gene: TRBV14; clone size: .; D gene: .; J gene: TRBJ2-2
CDR3 DNA: TGCGCCAGCAGCTTGGATTCAGCGCGCACTGAAGCTTTCTTT; CDR3 protein: CASSLDSARTEAFF; V gene: TRBV5-1; clone size: few; D gene: .; J gene: TRBJ1-1
CDR3 DNA: TGTGCCAGCAGTACACAGGGGACTAATCAGCCCCAGCATTTT; CDR3 protein: CASSTQGTNQPQHF; V gene: TRBV6-8; clone size: .; D gene: TRBD1; J gene: TRBJ1-5
CDR3 DNA: TGTGCCAGCAGCTTAGACTACTCTGGAAACACCATATATTTT; CDR3 protein: CASSLDYSGNTIYF; V gene: TRBV11-3; clone size: few; D gene: .; J gene: TRBJ1-3
CDR3 DNA: TGTGCCAGCAGCCCCTACTGGACTAGCGGGAGATACACAGATACGCAGTATTTT; CDR3 protein: CASSPYWTSGRYTDTQYF; V gene: TRBV14; clone size: .; D gene: TRBD2; J gene: TRBJ2-3
CDR3 DNA: TGTGCCAGCAGCCAATTCGGGGGGCCAAACTCACCCCTCCACTTT; CDR3 protein: CASSQFGGPNSPLHF; V gene: TRBV14; clone size: few; D gene: .; J gene: TRBJ1-6
CDR3 DNA: TGTGCCAGCAGCTCCAGGGAAGTGGGCTATGGCTACACCTTC; CDR3 protein: CASSSREVGYGYTF; V gene: TRBV11-3; clone size: .; D gene: .; J gene: TRBJ1-2
CDR3 DNA: TGTGCCAGTAGTAGGGATGCGGCCGGGGAGCTGTTTTTT; CDR3 protein: CASSRDAAGELFF; V gene: TRBV19; clone size: .; D gene: .; J gene: TRBJ2-2
CDR3 DNA: TGTGCCAGCAGCGTGGACAGTGAAAAACTGTTTTTT; CDR3 protein: CASSVDSEKLFF; V gene: TRBV9; clone size: few; D gene: .; J gene: TRBJ1-4
CDR3 DNA: TGTGCCAGCAGCCCTGGGGGCAGGGCCACTAATGAAAAACTGTTTTTT; CDR3 protein: CASSPGGRATNEKLFF; V gene: TRBV11-3; clone size: few; D gene: .; J gene: TRBJ1-4
CDR3 DNA: TGTGCCAGTAGCCCCTCGGCTAGCGGGACCTACGAGCAGTACTTC; CDR3 protein: CASSPSASGTYEQYF; V gene: TRBV19; clone size: .; D gene: TRBD2; J gene: TRBJ2-7
CDR3 DNA: TGTGCCAGCAGGAGCGGGAGGGGAATAAACACCGGGGAGCTGTTTTTT; CDR3 protein: CASRSGRGINTGELFF; V gene: TRBV6-8; clone size: few; D gene: TRBD2; J gene: TRBJ2-2
CDR3 DNA: TGCGCCAGCAGTGAAGGGGGGCACGTTGAGACCCAGTACTTC; CDR3 protein: CASSEGGHVETQYF; V gene: TRBV10-2; clone size: .; D gene: .; J gene: TRBJ2-5
CDR3 DNA: TGCGCCACCACAGAGCAGGGAATAAACTATGGCTACACCTTC; CDR3 protein: CATTEQGINYGYTF; V gene: TRBV10-2; clone size: .; D gene: .; J gene: TRBJ1-2
CDR3 DNA: TGTGCCAGCAGCCTCGGACAGTTAAATTCACCCCTCCACTTT; CDR3 protein: CASSLGQLNSPLHF; V gene: TRBV6-8; clone size: few; D gene: .; J gene: TRBJ1-6
CDR3 DNA: TGTGCCAGCAGCTTAGAGGAGCCTACAGCCTTCTCTGGAAACACCATATATTTT; CDR3 protein: CASSLEEPTAFSGNTIYF; V gene: TRBV11-3; clone size: .; D gene: .; J gene: TRBJ1-3